The T cell receptor (beta chain) described here comes from a study of blood T cell repertoires in COVID-19. Overall study: The samples span acute and convalescent COVID-19 from the United States, Italy and Spain. Nucleic acid was either cDNA or gDNA, and it came from T cells, B-cell-depleted T cells, or PBMCs.

Authors' processing steps: Quantification of nucleated cells was approximated via reference gene primer amplification. Here immunoSEQ multiplex PCR was the method, and the copy in TCRdb shows in-frame clones only, minus some. Clonal size and the V and J genes are those of that table, whereas D and trimming came from the DNA. The sample carries approximately 220,000 clones, 83% recorded once. Only one count was recorded for this clone. The germline CDR1 and CDR2 sequences are WNHNN and SYGVQD (reference sequence). V dropped 4 bases and J dropped 7; count of bases not matched to a gene: 4. The CDR3 extends over 14 amino acids.

The material sequenced was peripheral blood. The source is a woman aged 40 to 50 with active or convalescent COVID-19. The rearrangement links TRBV10-1 to TRBJ2-1; 10 bases are a match to TRBD1. The CDR3 bases are TGCGCCAGCAGTGGGGGGACAGGGGAAAATGAGCAGTTCTTC. Translation gives CASSGGTGENEQFF.